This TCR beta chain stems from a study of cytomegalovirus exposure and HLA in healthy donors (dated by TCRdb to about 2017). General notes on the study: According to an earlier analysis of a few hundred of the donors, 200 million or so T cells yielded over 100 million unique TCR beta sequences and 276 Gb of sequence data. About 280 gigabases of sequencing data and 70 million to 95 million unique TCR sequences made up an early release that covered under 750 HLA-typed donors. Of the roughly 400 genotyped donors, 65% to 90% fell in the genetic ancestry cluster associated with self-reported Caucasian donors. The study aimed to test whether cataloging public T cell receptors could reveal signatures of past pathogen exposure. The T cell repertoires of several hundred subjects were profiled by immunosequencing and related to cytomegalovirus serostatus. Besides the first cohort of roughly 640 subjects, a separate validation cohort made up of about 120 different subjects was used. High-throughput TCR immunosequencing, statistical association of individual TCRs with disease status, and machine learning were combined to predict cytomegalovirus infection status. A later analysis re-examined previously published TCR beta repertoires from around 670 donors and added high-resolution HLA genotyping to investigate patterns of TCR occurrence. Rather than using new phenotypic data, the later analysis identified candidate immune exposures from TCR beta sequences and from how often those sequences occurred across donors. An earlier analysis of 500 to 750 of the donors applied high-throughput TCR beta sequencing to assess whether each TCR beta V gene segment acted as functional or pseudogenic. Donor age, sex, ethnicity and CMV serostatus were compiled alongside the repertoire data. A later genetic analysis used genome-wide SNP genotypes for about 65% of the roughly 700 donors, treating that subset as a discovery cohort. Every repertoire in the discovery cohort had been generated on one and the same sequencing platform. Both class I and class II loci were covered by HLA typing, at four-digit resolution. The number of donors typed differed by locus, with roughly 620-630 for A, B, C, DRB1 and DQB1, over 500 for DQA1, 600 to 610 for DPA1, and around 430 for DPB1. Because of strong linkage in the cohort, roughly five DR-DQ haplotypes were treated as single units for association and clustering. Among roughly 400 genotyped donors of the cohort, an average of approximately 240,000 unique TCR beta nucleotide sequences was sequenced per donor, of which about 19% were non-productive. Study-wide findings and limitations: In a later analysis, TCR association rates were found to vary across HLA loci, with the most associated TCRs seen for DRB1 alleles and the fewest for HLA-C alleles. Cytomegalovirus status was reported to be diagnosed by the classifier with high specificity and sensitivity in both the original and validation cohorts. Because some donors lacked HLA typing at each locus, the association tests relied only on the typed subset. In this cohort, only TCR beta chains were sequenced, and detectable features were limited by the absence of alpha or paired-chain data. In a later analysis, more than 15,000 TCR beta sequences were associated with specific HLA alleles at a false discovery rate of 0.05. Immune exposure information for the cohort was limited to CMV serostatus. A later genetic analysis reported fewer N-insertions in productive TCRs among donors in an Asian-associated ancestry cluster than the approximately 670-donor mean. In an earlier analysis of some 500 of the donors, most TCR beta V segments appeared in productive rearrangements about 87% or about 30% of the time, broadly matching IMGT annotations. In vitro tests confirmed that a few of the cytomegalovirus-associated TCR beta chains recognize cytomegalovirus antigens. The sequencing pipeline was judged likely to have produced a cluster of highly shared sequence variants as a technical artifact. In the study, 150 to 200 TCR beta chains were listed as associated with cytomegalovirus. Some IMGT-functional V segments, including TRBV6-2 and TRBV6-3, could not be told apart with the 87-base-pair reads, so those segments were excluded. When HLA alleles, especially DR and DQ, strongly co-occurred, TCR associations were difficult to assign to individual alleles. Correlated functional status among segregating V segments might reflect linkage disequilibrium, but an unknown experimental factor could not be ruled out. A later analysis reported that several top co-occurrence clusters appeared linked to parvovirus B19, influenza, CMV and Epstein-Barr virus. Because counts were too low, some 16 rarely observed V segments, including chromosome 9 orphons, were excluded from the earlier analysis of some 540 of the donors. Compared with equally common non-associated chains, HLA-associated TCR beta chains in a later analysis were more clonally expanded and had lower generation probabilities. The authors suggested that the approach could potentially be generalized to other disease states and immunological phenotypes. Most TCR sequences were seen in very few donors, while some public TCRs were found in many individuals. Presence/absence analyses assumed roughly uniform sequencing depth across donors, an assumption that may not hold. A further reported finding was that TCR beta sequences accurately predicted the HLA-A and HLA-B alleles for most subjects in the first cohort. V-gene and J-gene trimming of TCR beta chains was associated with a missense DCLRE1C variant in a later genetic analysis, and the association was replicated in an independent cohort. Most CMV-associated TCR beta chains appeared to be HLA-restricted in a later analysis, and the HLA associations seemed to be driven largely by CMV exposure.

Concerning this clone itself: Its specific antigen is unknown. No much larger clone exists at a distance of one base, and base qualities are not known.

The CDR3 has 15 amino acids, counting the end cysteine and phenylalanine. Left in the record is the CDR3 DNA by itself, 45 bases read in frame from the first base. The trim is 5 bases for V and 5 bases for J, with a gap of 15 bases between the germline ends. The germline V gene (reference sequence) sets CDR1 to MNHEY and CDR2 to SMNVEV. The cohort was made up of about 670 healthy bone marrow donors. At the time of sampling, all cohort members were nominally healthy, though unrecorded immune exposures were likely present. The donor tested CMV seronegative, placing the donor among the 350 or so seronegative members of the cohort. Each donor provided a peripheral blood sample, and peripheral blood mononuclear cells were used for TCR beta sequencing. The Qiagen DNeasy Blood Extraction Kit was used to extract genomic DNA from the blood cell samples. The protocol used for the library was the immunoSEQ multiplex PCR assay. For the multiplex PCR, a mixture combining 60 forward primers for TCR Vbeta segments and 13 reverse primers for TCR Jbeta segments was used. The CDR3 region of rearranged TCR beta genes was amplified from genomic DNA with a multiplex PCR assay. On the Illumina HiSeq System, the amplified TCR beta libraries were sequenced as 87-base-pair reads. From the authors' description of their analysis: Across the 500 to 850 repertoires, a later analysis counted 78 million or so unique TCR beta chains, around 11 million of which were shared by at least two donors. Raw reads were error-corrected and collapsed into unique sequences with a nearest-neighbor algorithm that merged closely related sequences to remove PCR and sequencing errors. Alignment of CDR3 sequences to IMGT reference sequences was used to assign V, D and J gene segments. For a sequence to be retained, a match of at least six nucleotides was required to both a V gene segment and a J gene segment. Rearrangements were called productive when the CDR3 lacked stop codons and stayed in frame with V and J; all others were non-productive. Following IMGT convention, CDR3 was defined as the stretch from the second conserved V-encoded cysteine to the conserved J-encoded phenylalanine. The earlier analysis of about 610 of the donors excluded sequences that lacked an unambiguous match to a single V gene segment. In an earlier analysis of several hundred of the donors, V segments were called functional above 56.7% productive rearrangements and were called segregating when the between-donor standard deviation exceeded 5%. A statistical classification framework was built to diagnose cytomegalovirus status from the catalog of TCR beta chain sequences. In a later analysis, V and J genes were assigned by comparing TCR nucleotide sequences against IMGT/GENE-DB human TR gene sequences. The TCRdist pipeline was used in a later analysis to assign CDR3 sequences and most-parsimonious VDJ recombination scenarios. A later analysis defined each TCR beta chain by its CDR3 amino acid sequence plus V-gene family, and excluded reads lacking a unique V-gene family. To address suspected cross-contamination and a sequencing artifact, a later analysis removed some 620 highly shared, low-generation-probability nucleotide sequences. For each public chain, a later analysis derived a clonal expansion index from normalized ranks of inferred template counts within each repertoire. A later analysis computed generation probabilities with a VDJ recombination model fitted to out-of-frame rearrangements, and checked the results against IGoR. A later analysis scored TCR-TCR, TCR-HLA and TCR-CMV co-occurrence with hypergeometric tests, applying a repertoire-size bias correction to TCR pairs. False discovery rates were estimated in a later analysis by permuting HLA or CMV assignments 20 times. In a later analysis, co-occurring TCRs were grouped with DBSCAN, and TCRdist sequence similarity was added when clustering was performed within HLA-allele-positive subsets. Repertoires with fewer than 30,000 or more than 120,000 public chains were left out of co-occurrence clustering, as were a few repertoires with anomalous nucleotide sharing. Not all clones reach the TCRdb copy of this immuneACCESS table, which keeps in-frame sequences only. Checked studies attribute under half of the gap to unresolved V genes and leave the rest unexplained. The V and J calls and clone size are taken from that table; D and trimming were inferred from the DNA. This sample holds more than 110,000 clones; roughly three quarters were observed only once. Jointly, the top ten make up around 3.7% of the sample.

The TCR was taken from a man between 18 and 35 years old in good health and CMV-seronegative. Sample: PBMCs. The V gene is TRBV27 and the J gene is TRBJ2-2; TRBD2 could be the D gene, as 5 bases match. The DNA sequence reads TGTGCCAGCAGTCTTTCACTAGGATTGACCGGGGAGCTGTTTTTT. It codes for CASSLSLGLTGELFF.